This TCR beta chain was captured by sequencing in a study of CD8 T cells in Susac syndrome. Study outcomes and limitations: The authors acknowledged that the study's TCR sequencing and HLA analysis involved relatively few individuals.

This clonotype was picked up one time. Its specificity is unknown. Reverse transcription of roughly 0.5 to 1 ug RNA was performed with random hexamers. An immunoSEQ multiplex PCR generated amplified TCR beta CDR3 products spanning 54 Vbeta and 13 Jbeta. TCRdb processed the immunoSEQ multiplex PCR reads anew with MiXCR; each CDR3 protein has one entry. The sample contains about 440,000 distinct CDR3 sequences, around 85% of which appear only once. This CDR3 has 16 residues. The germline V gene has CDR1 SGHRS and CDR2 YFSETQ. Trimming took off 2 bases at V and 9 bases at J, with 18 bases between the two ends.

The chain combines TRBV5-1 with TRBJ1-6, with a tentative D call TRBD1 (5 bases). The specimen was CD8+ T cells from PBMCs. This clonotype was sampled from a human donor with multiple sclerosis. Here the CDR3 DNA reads TGCGCCAGCAGCTTTTCCGGGGTAGGGACTTCTTCACCCCTCCACTTT. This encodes CASSFSGVGTSSPLHF.